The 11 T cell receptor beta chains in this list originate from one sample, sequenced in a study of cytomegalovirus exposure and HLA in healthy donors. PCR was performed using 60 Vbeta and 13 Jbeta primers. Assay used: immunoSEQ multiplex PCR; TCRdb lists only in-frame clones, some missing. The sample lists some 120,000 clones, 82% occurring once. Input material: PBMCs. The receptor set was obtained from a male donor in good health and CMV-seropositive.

The CDR3 region is CASMDLAGNYEQYF. CDR3 DNA: TGCGCCAGCATGGATCTAGCGGGCAACTACGAGCAGTACTTC. The chain uses TRBV5-1 and TRBJ2-7; 8 bases agree with TRBD2. CDR1 is SGHRS, CDR2 YFSETQ, per germline. V was pared by 6 bases and J by 3 bases, with 8 bases of the junction left unmatched. CDR3 length equals 14 residues.

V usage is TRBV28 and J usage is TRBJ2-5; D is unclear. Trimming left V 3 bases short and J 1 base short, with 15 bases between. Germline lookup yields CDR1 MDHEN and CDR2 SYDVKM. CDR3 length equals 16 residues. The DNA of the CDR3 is TGTGCCAGCAGTTTTCCCCTCTGGCGGAGCCAAGAGACCCAGTACTTC. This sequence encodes CASSFPLWRSQETQYF.

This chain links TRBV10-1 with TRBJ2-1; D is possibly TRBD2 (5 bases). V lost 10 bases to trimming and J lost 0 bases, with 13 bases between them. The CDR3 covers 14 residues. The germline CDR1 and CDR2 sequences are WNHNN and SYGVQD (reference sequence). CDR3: CATQPAASYNEQFF. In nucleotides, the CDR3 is TGCGCCACCCAGCCAGCGGCCTCCTACAATGAGCAGTTCTTC.

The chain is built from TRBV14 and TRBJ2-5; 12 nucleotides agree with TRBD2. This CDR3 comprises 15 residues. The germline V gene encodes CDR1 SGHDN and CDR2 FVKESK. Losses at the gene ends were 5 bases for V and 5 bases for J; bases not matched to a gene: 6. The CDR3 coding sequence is TGTGCCAGCAGCAACCTAGCGGGAGGGGCCGAGACCCAGTACTTC. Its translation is CASSNLAGGAETQYF.

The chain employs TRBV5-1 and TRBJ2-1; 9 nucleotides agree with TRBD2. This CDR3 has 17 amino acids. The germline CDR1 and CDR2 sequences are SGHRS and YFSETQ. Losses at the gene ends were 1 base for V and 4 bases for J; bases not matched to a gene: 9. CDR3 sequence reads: CASSLMVAGDKYNEQFF. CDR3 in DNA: TGCGCCAGCAGCTTGATGGTAGCGGGGGATAAGTACAATGAGCAGTTCTTC. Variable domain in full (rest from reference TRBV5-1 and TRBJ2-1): KAGVTQTPRYLIKTRGQQVTLSCSPISGHRSVSWYQQTPGQGLQFLFEYFSETQRNKGNFPGRFSGRQFSNSRSEMNVSTLELGDSALYLCASSLMVAGDKYNEQFFGPGTRLTVL.

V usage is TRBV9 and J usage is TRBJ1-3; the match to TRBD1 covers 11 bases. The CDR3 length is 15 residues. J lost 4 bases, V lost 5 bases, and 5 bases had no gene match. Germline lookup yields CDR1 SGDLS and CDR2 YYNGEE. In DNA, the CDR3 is TGTGCCAGCAGTCGCGGACAGGGGGCGGGAAACACCATATATTTT. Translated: CASSRGQGAGNTIYF.

The CDR3 coding sequence is TGTGCCAGCTCACCACCGAGGACGGGAGGCACAGATACGCAGTATTTT. Translating gives CASSPPRTGGTDTQYF. The rearrangement uses TRBV18 and TRBJ2-3, with D possibly being TRBD2 (6 bases). CDR3 length equals 16 residues. Looked up from germline, CDR1 is KGHSH and CDR2 is LQKENI. With 0 bases removed from V and 1 base from J, the gap between germline ends came to 11 bases.

The CDR3 DNA follows: TGTGCCAGTAGTATGGGGAGGGAGATAATCACCGGGGAGCTGTTTTTT. It specifies CASSMGREIITGELFF. The rearrangement links TRBV19 to TRBJ2-2; 7 bases match TRBD2. Germline-derived CDR1 and CDR2 are LNHDA and SQIVND (reference sequence). The CDR3 consists of 16 residues. V dropped 3 bases and J dropped 4; count of bases not matched to a gene: 8.

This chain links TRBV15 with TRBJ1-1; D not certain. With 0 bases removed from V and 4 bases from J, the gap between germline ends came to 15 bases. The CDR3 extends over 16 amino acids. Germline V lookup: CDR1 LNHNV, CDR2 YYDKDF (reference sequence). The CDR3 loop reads CATSRDNSLSGTEAFF. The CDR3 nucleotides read TGTGCCACCAGCAGAGACAACAGTCTGAGCGGCACTGAAGCTTTCTTT.

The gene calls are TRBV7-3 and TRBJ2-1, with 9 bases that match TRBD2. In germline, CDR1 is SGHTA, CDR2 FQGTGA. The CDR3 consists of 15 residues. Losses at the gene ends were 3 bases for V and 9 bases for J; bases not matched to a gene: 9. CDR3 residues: CASSFGSGSVSEQFF. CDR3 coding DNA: TGTGCCAGCAGCTTCGGTAGCGGGAGTGTCAGTGAGCAGTTCTTC.

The CDR3 region has the DNA TGCGCCAGCAGCTTGGCCGGGAATCAGCCCCAGCATTTT. This encodes CASSLAGNQPQHF. This chain connects TRBV5-1 to TRBJ1-5; D is unclear. The CDR3 runs to 13 residues. V lost 0 bases, J lost 4 bases, and 5 bases lay in between. CDR1 SGHRS and CDR2 YFSETQ come from the germline V gene.